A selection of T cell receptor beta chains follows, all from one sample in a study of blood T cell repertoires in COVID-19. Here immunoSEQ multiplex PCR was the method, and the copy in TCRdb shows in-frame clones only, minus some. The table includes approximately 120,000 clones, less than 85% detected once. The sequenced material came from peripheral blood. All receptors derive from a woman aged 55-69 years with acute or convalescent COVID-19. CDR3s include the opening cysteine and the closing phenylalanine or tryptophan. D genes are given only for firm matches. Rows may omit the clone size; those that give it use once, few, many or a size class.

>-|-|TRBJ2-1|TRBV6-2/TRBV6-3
TGTGCCAGCAGTAGGGCGCCTCCGGGGAATGAGCAGTTCTTC
CASSRAPPGNEQFF
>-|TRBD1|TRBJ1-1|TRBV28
TGTGCCAGCAGTTTATCCCCGGGACAGGGGGCTTTCTTT
CASSLSPGQGAFF
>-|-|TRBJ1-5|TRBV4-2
TGTGCCAGCAGCCAAGAGTGGCGGGACTTCTATCAGCCCCAGCATTTT
CASSQEWRDFYQPQHF
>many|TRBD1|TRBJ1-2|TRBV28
TGTGCCAGCAGCCTCAACCACGGTAGTACGGGGACAGGCTCTAACTATGGCTACACCTTC
CASSLNHGSTGTGSNYGYTF
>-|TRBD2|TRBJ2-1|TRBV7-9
TGTGCCAGCAGCATGCCCTATCCCCTTACTAGCGTGGGCAATGAGCAGTTCTTC
CASSMPYPLTSVGNEQFF
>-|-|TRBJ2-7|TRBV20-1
TGCAGTGCTGCCCACGACAACGAGCAGTACTTC
CSAAHDNEQYF
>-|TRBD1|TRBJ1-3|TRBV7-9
TGTGCCAGCACCGGACAGGGGCTCGGAAACACCATATATTTT
CASTGQGLGNTIYF
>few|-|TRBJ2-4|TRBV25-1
TGTGCCAGCAGCCCTAGGGGTTACATTCAGTACTTC
CASSPRGYIQYF
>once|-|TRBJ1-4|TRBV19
TGTGCCAGTAGTACGGGGTCAGCTAATGAAAAACTGTTTTTT
CASSTGSANEKLFF
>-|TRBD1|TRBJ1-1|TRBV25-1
TGTGCCAGCACCGCGGACAGGGTCGAAGCTTTCTTT
CASTADRVEAFF
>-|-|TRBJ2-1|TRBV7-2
TGTGCCAGCTCCCGTGGAGTGGGAGGATCCTACAATGAGCAGTTCTTC
CASSRGVGGSYNEQFF
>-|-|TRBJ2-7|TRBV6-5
TGTGCCAGCAGTTACCGGGACACCAACTCCTACGAGCAGTACTTC
CASSYRDTNSYEQYF
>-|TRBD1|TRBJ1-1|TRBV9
TGTGCCAGCAGTGGAACAGGGGGCGCGGGAACTGAAGCTTTCTTT
CASSGTGGAGTEAFF
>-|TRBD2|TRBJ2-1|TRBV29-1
TGCAGCGTTGTAGTAGCGGGAGGCGCCAATGAGCAGTTCTTC
CSVVVAGGANEQFF
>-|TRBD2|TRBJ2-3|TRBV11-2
TGTGCCAGCAGCCTGAGTTGGACTAGCGGGACGGATACGCAGTATTTT
CASSLSWTSGTDTQYF
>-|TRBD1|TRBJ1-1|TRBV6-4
TGTGCCAGCAGTGACAGTCCCGGGACAGGGAGCACTGAAGCTTTCTTT
CASSDSPGTGSTEAFF
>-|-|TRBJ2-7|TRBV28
TGTGCCAGCAGTTCAAGGAGCGAGCAGTACTTC
CASSSRSEQYF
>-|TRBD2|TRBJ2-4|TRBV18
TGTGCCAGCTCACCGGGACTAGCGGGGAGGGCCAAAAACATTCAGTACTTC
CASSPGLAGRAKNIQYF
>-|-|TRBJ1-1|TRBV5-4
TGTGCCAGCAGCTTTTACCGGGGCACTGAAGCTTTCTTT
CASSFYRGTEAFF
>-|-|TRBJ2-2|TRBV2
TGTGCCAGCAACAAGGGGCTTAACACCGGGGAGCTGTTTTTT
CASNKGLNTGELFF
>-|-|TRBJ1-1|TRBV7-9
TGTGCCAGCAGCTCAGGGAGGTCCGGGACGGAAGCTTTCTTT
CASSSGRSGTEAFF
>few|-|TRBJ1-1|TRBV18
TGTGCCAGCTCACGGACAAAAGCTTTCTTT
CASSRTKAFF
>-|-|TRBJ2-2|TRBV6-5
TGTGCCAGCAGTTTAGGACAGACCACCGGGGAGCTGTTTTTT
CASSLGQTTGELFF
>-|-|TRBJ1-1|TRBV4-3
TGCGCCAGCAGCCAAGATTTCAGGGGTGGCATGAACACTGAAGCTTTCTTT
CASSQDFRGGMNTEAFF
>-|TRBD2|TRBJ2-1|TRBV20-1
TGCAGTGCTAGTCCCCTAGCGGGGGGAAGGAATGAGCAGTTCTTC
CSASPLAGGRNEQFF
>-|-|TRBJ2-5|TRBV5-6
TGTGCCAGCAGCCCGCCCCTGGGGGGGCGCAGGGAGACCCAGTACTTC
CASSPPLGGRRETQYF
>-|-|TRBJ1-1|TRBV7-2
TGTGCCAGCAGCTTAGCGGGTAGGGGGGGTCAGGCTTTCTTT
CASSLAGRGGQAFF
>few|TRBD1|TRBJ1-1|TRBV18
TGTGCCAGCTCACAACAGGGGTCTGAAGCTTTCTTT
CASSQQGSEAFF
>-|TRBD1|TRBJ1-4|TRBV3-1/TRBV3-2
TGTGCCAGCAGCCGTTGGACAGGGTGTGAAAAACTGTTTTTT
CASSRWTGCEKLFF
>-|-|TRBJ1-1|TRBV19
TGTGCCACCAGGCAGGGAAGCGCTGAAGCTTTCTTT
CATRQGSAEAFF
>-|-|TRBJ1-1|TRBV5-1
TGCGCCAGCAGCTTGGTCGGGTCTGAAGCTTTCTTT
CASSLVGSEAFF
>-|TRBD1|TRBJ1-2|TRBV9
TGTGCCAGCAGCCCCACAATCTCTGACAGGGCCTATGGCTACACCTTC
CASSPTISDRAYGYTF
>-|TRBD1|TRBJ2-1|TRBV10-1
TGCGCCAGCAGACAGGGGCCCTACAATGAGCAGTTCTTC
CASRQGPYNEQFF